Listed below are T cell receptor beta chains from one sample, sequenced in a study of patients and donors after allogeneic stem cell transplantation. MiXCR, run by TCRdb on the RT-PCR reads, gives a single entry per CDR3 protein. The sample has about 160,000 distinct CDR3 sequences, 30% to 45% seen once. Material: blood, either unsorted or a sorted T cell fraction (not recorded which). These receptors all come from a human donor who was either an allogeneic HSCT recipient or a stem cell or donor lymphocyte infusion donor (not recorded which). It is not recorded whose cells these are; they may come from a transplant donor. The CDR3 runs from the conserved cysteine through the conserved F or W. Each record gives: D gene, V gene, clone size, J gene, CDR3 DNA, CDR3 protein. A D gene is named only where the DNA matches it firmly. Expanded clones are given a class, and other clones once, few, many or no size at all.

D gene: NA; V gene: TRBV6-2/TRBV6-3; clone size: once; J gene: TRBJ1-5; CDR3 DNA: TGTGCCAGCAGTTCCGAGGTACCATTTGATCAGCCCCAGCATTTT; CDR3 protein: CASSSEVPFDQPQHF
D gene: NA; V gene: TRBV21-1; clone size: NA; J gene: TRBJ2-2; CDR3 DNA: TGTGCCAGCAGCAACGACAGCAACACCGGGGAGCTGTTTTTT; CDR3 protein: CASSNDSNTGELFF
D gene: NA; V gene: TRBV20-1; clone size: NA; J gene: TRBJ2-7; CDR3 DNA: TGCAGTGCTAGAGTTTCCAACTCCTACGAGCAGTACTTC; CDR3 protein: CSARVSNSYEQYF
D gene: TRBD2; V gene: TRBV5-4; clone size: few; J gene: TRBJ2-2; CDR3 DNA: TGTGCCAGCACCAAACTAGCGGGGGGGCCGAACACCGGGGAGCTGTTTTTT; CDR3 protein: CASTKLAGGPNTGELFF
D gene: TRBD1; V gene: TRBV7-9; clone size: NA; J gene: TRBJ1-1; CDR3 DNA: TGTGCCACCCGGGACAGGTACACTGAAGCTTTCTTT; CDR3 protein: CATRDRYTEAFF
D gene: NA; V gene: TRBV10-3; clone size: few; J gene: TRBJ1-3; CDR3 DNA: TGTGCCATCATCGGCTCCGGGGGTGGAAACACCATATATTTT; CDR3 protein: CAIIGSGGGNTIYF
D gene: NA; V gene: TRBV5-1; clone size: few; J gene: TRBJ1-6; CDR3 DNA: TGCGCCAGCAGCCCGGAAATTGGTTCACCCCTCCACTTT; CDR3 protein: CASSPEIGSPLHF
D gene: NA; V gene: TRBV4-1; clone size: NA; J gene: TRBJ2-1; CDR3 DNA: TGCGCCAGCAGCCAAGATTTCTCCTACAATGAGCAGTTCTTC; CDR3 protein: CASSQDFSYNEQFF
D gene: NA; V gene: TRBV4-1; clone size: many; J gene: TRBJ1-2; CDR3 DNA: TGCGCCAGCAGCCAAGACCCGAGGACGGAAAACTATGGCTACACCTTC; CDR3 protein: CASSQDPRTENYGYTF
D gene: TRBD1; V gene: TRBV29-1; clone size: NA; J gene: TRBJ2-7; CDR3 DNA: TGCAGCGTTGAAGATCAAGTGGGGACAGGGGGCCTCTGGGAGCAGTACTTC; CDR3 protein: CSVEDQVGTGGLWEQYF
D gene: TRBD1; V gene: TRBV12-3/TRBV12-4; clone size: few; J gene: TRBJ1-2; CDR3 DNA: TGTGCCAGCAGTTCCACAGGGGGGCGAGGGGGCTACACCTTC; CDR3 protein: CASSSTGGRGGYTF
D gene: NA; V gene: TRBV21-1; clone size: NA; J gene: TRBJ1-6; CDR3 DNA: TGTGCCAGCAGATTTGGGACAGGGTTTCGATCACCCCTCCACTTT; CDR3 protein: CASRFGTGFRSPLHF
D gene: NA; V gene: TRBV5-6; clone size: NA; J gene: TRBJ2-7; CDR3 DNA: TGTGCCAGCAGCTTCTCAGGGCACGAGCAGTACTTC; CDR3 protein: CASSFSGHEQYF
D gene: NA; V gene: TRBV10-3; clone size: NA; J gene: TRBJ1-2; CDR3 DNA: TGTGCCATCAGGCCAGACACGAACGGCTTTGGCTACACCTTC; CDR3 protein: CAIRPDTNGFGYTF
D gene: NA; V gene: TRBV20-1; clone size: NA; J gene: TRBJ1-6; CDR3 DNA: TGCAGTGCTAGACAGAATTCACCCCTCCACTTT; CDR3 protein: CSARQNSPLHF
D gene: TRBD1; V gene: TRBV5-1; clone size: NA; J gene: TRBJ2-7; CDR3 DNA: TGCGCCAGCAGCTTTACCGGGACAGGGCGAGGAGAGCAGTACTTC; CDR3 protein: CASSFTGTGRGEQYF
D gene: NA; V gene: TRBV29-1; clone size: few; J gene: TRBJ1-2; CDR3 DNA: TGCAGCGTTGAAGCCTGGGGCAGCGCGAACTATGGCTACACCTTC; CDR3 protein: CSVEAWGSANYGYTF
D gene: NA; V gene: TRBV4-2; clone size: NA; J gene: TRBJ2-3; CDR3 DNA: TGTGCCAGCAGCCCCCAGCAGGGGGACTTTAGCACAGATACGCAGTATTTT; CDR3 protein: CASSPQQGDFSTDTQYF
D gene: NA; V gene: TRBV9; clone size: NA; J gene: TRBJ2-5; CDR3 DNA: TGTGCCAGCAGCCCCCTTTGGACTCAAGAGACCCAGTACTTC; CDR3 protein: CASSPLWTQETQYF
D gene: TRBD2; V gene: TRBV4-3; clone size: NA; J gene: TRBJ2-7; CDR3 DNA: TGCGCCAGCAGCCTTCAGACTAGCGGGGTTCGCGAGCAGTACTTC; CDR3 protein: CASSLQTSGVREQYF
D gene: TRBD1; V gene: TRBV28; clone size: few; J gene: TRBJ1-4; CDR3 DNA: TGTGCCAGCAGTTCACGAACCGGACAGGGAATCGGAAAACTGTTTTTT; CDR3 protein: CASSSRTGQGIGKLFF
D gene: NA; V gene: TRBV9; clone size: NA; J gene: TRBJ2-2; CDR3 DNA: TGTGCCAGCAGCGTAGAAAGGAGGCCCGGGGAGCTGTTTTTT; CDR3 protein: CASSVERRPGELFF
D gene: TRBD1; V gene: TRBV5-1; clone size: NA; J gene: TRBJ1-1; CDR3 DNA: TGCGCCAGCAGCCCAGGATCAGGGGGCGAAGTTGAAGCTTTCTTT; CDR3 protein: CASSPGSGGEVEAFF
D gene: NA; V gene: TRBV27; clone size: few; J gene: TRBJ1-2; CDR3 DNA: TGTGCCAGCCGGGAACTGGGACGTGAGTTGAACTATGGCTACACCTTC; CDR3 protein: CASRELGRELNYGYTF
D gene: NA; V gene: TRBV12-3/TRBV12-4; clone size: few; J gene: TRBJ1-4; CDR3 DNA: TGTGCCAGCAGTCCCGGCGGACCTAATGAAAAACTGTTTTTT; CDR3 protein: CASSPGGPNEKLFF
D gene: TRBD1; V gene: TRBV7-6; clone size: NA; J gene: TRBJ1-2; CDR3 DNA: TGTGCCAGCAGCTCCCAGGACAGGGACTATGGCTACACCTTC; CDR3 protein: CASSSQDRDYGYTF
D gene: NA; V gene: TRBV6-5; clone size: NA; J gene: TRBJ1-1; CDR3 DNA: TGTGCCAGCAGTAGCGGGGGTTTCACTGAAGCTTTCTTT; CDR3 protein: CASSSGGFTEAFF
D gene: NA; V gene: TRBV12-3/TRBV12-4; clone size: few; J gene: TRBJ1-1; CDR3 DNA: TGTGCCAGCAGTTTAGAAGGGATGAGCACTGAAGCTTTCTTT; CDR3 protein: CASSLEGMSTEAFF
D gene: NA; V gene: TRBV12-3/TRBV12-4; clone size: NA; J gene: TRBJ1-1; CDR3 DNA: TGTGCCAGCAGTTTGGGGCCTCTAGGAGCTTTCTTT; CDR3 protein: CASSLGPLGAFF
D gene: NA; V gene: TRBV25-1; clone size: NA; J gene: TRBJ1-1; CDR3 DNA: TGTGCCAGCAGTGGGGCCGGGACCCACAAGGGAGAAGCTTCCTTT; CDR3 protein: CASSGAGTHKGEASF
D gene: TRBD1; V gene: TRBV6-5; clone size: few; J gene: TRBJ1-2; CDR3 DNA: TGTGCCAGCAGTGCTACAGGGGCGGACTATGGCTACACCTTC; CDR3 protein: CASSATGADYGYTF
D gene: NA; V gene: TRBV6-5; clone size: NA; J gene: TRBJ2-5; CDR3 DNA: TGTGCCAGCAGTTACTCGAAATTTACAGGAGAAGAGACCCAGTACTTC; CDR3 protein: CASSYSKFTGEETQYF
D gene: NA; V gene: TRBV10-3; clone size: few; J gene: TRBJ1-6; CDR3 DNA: TGTGCCATCAGTGAGATGGTCAGGGAGGACTCACCCCTCCACTTT; CDR3 protein: CAISEMVREDSPLHF
D gene: NA; V gene: TRBV5-5; clone size: NA; J gene: TRBJ1-6; CDR3 DNA: TGTGCCAGCAGCTTGGGACCGGACCTCCATTCACCCCTCCACTTT; CDR3 protein: CASSLGPDLHSPLHF
D gene: NA; V gene: TRBV12-3/TRBV12-4; clone size: NA; J gene: TRBJ2-1; CDR3 DNA: TGTGCCAGCAGTTTAAAGGGGCGGAATGAGCAGTTCTTC; CDR3 protein: CASSLKGRNEQFF
D gene: NA; V gene: TRBV29-1; clone size: NA; J gene: TRBJ1-2; CDR3 DNA: TGCAGCGTTGGGGACACGGAACCCTATGGCTACACCTTC; CDR3 protein: CSVGDTEPYGYTF
D gene: NA; V gene: TRBV19; clone size: few; J gene: TRBJ1-2; CDR3 DNA: TGTGCCAGTAGTATTTACAGGACCTGGAATGGCTACACCTTC; CDR3 protein: CASSIYRTWNGYTF
D gene: NA; V gene: TRBV6-5; clone size: NA; J gene: TRBJ1-1; CDR3 DNA: TGTGCCAGCAGTCCCGGGCAGACTGAAGCTTTCTTT; CDR3 protein: CASSPGQTEAFF
D gene: TRBD1; V gene: TRBV5-1; clone size: few; J gene: TRBJ1-4; CDR3 DNA: TGCGCCAGCAGCTCCACAGGGGGCACAGGGGAAAAACTGTTTTTT; CDR3 protein: CASSSTGGTGEKLFF
D gene: TRBD1; V gene: TRBV20-1; clone size: NA; J gene: TRBJ2-3; CDR3 DNA: TGCAGTGCTAGAGATAAGGGACAGGTTGCAGATACGCAGTATTTT; CDR3 protein: CSARDKGQVADTQYF
D gene: TRBD1; V gene: TRBV5-1; clone size: once; J gene: TRBJ1-2; CDR3 DNA: TGCGCCAGCACCCCAGGACAGGGGGCCCATGGCTACACCTTC; CDR3 protein: CASTPGQGAHGYTF
D gene: NA; V gene: TRBV6-5; clone size: NA; J gene: TRBJ1-2; CDR3 DNA: TGTGCCAGCACCAGGATCCTTTGGGGCTATGGCTACACCTTC; CDR3 protein: CASTRILWGYGYTF
D gene: TRBD1; V gene: TRBV9; clone size: NA; J gene: TRBJ1-4; CDR3 DNA: TGTGCCAGCAGCGTAGACGGGACAGGAGCTGAAAAACTGTTTTTT; CDR3 protein: CASSVDGTGAEKLFF
D gene: NA; V gene: TRBV5-1; clone size: NA; J gene: TRBJ1-2; CDR3 DNA: TGCGCCAGCAGCTCCTGGAGGGGTTCGGGAGATAATGGCTACACCTTC; CDR3 protein: CASSSWRGSGDNGYTF